This T cell receptor beta chain was obtained from a study of CD8 T cells in ankylosing spondylitis (dated by TCRdb to the late 2010s). In the study overall: To find TCR variants linked to disease, the study profiled T cell receptor beta repertoires in ankylosing spondylitis patients and healthy donors. Peripheral blood was sampled, and synovial fluid was additionally collected from ankylosing spondylitis patients. The whole study cohort included some 100 healthy donors and 25 or so ankylosing spondylitis patients.

Sequencing used an Illumina HiSeq 2500. Quantitative 5'-RACE with molecular barcodes was the method used to prepare the TCR beta libraries. In the original analysis: A new computational method, built on a probabilistic model of VDJ rearrangement, was used to identify disease-linked TCR variants. TCRdb reprocessing: public reads trimmed at Q25 with fastp, clones called with MiXCR, in-frame beta chains kept. Rows matching on CDR3 protein sequence are summarized as one entry with the most common DNA and genes. It is TCRdb's table, rather than the study itself, that gives the V and J calls and clone size. Recorded for this sample are a few hundred thousand distinct CDR3 sequences; less than 10% of them occurred a single time. More than 14% of the sample belongs to the ten largest clones. The full study reports these points: The disease-linked clones showed a CD8+ phenotype and occurred at relatively low frequencies in peripheral blood. The disease-linked clones were reported to be significantly enriched in matched synovial fluid samples from ankylosing spondylitis patients. Blood from ankylosing spondylitis patients appeared to be characterized by a TCR beta motif composed of 7 to 9 highly homologous amino acid variants. Some motif variants were previously reported in synovial fluid and blood of reactive arthritis patients, suggesting common disease-initiation mechanisms.

This clonotype has only a few counts. The antigen it binds to is not known. No much larger clonotype is one base removed from it; base qualities were not supplied. Trimming removed 4 bases from V and 3 bases from J, leaving 10 bases between the germline ends. The germline V gene provides CDR1 MNHNS and CDR2 SASEGT. From the cysteine up to the phenylalanine, the CDR3 has a length of 14 residues. CDR3 DNA only is kept here, 42 bases in frame from base 1. The sequenced sample consisted of blood, either unsorted or a sorted T cell fraction (not recorded which). This TCR came from a male donor with ankylosing spondylitis. The receptor chain draws on TRBV6-1 and TRBJ1-5, with the D gene not confidently named. CDR3 protein: CASSARSFNQPQHF. The DNA is TGTGCCAGCAGTGCTAGGTCCTTCAATCAGCCCCAGCATTTT.